Detailed here is one T cell receptor (beta chain). Its antigen has not been determined. No much larger clone is present one base from it, and per-base qualities are unavailable. Systemically healthy Caucasian individuals from Russia, 35 to 50 in total and aged about 6 to 100 years, were included as donors. Each donor gave approximately 9.4 milliliters of peripheral blood, drawn into EDTA-treated Vacutainer tubes. PBMCs were isolated by Ficoll-Paque density-gradient centrifugation, with at least 7 million obtained per sample. Total RNA was extracted from PBMCs with Trizol reagent, with at least 5 micrograms obtained per sample. Naive CD45RAhigh/CD27high T cell percentages were measured by flow cytometry on a PBMC aliquot from every donor. This entry is derived from a study of blood T cells in healthy people across ages (dated by TCRdb to between 2014 and 2017). In terms of the full investigation: In model experiments, roughly one uniquely barcoded TCR beta cDNA molecule per two T cells was captured by template switching. Age-related changes in TCR beta repertoire diversity were measured in the study by deep sequencing normalized with unique cDNA molecular identifiers. The donors were divided into four age groups: young (average roughly 17 years), middle-aged (under 40), aged (about 60) and long-lived (about 80). To avoid experimental bias, donors of different ages were randomly spread across the sequencing lanes. The study analyzed two additional independent replicas of 1 million unique cDNA reads from the same blood draw for two donors, one aged 18 to 29 and one aged 80 or older.

The library came from 5' RACE. TCRdb records Illumina HiSeq 2500 as the sequencer. A second PCR of about 7 to 12 cycles was performed with a sample-barcoded 5' primer and a J-beta primer mix. Each TCR beta cDNA molecule received a unique molecular identifier from a template-switch 5' adaptor carrying 12 random nucleotides. Each sample yielded at least 2.5 million CDR3-containing paired-end reads. First-strand cDNA synthesis was performed from all RNA using the Mint cDNA synthesis kit, with priming by a TRBC-specific oligonucleotide. Following uracil-DNA glycosylase treatment, all cDNA underwent a first 18-cycle PCR with the universal primers M1SS and BC2_uni_R. Per the source publication's procedure: For normalization, 1 million high-quality reads were randomly selected from each sample, with every read carrying a distinct molecular identifier. Instead of being binned into consensus sequences, reads that shared molecular identifiers were thrown out. MiTCR, run with a Q25 quality threshold and the strictest error-elimination algorithm, handled CDR3 identification, clonotype clustering and error correction. A nonparametric unseen species model with Euler transformation was used to estimate a lower bound on total TCR beta diversity. TCRdb handled the public reads itself, with Q25 trimming in fastp and clone calling in MiXCR, and kept productive beta chains. CDR3 protein sequences are deduplicated, and each keeps its most common genes and DNA. None of the V and J calls come from the authors' own analysis; TCRdb made them. The sample has 800,000 to 1,000,000 distinct CDR3 sequences on record, roughly 48% of them singletons. The top ten hold roughly an eighth of the sample.

What the authors observed across the whole study: A strong correlation was found between observed TCR beta diversity and the percentage of naive T cells measured by flow cytometry. Compared with the aged group, the long-lived group had more naive CD4+ T cells, fewer expanded clones and increased TCR diversity, a pattern suggesting age selection. Donor CMV infection status was unknown, potentially confounding age-related changes in expanded clonotypes. Estimates of total diversity based on one million sequenced T cells were regarded as lower bounds and as underestimates. Observed TCR beta diversity per million T cells fell roughly linearly with age, and a significant reduction was already apparent by age roughly 40. Because profiling used bulk unsorted PBMCs, naive and antigen-experienced compartments could not be compared conclusively.

CDR1 SQVTM and CDR2 ANQGSEA were looked up in the germline V gene. V gives up 6 bases and J gives up 4 bases, and the segment between their germline ends measures 12 bases. Taken from cysteine to phenylalanine, the CDR3 has 12 residues. Kept here is only the CDR3 DNA, which spans 36 bases and is read in frame from base 1. The receptor comes from a man aged 25-40 years in good health. The rearrangement combines TRBV29-1 with TRBJ1-2, and TRBD1 may be the D gene, going by 5 matching bases. Sequencing was carried out using blood. The nucleotide sequence is given as TGCAGCGTGGACCAGGGCACCTATGGCTACACCTTC. This is translated as CSVDQGTYGYTF.